The entry below gives a single TCR beta chain sequence along with its context. The specificity of this receptor is unknown. Per-base qualities were not stored, and no clone one base away is much larger. This specimen comes from a study of cytomegalovirus exposure and HLA in healthy donors (dated by TCRdb to between 2016 and 2019). Broadly, across the study: An earlier analysis of approximately 590 of the donors reported 250 to 300 Gb of sequence data and approximately 110 million unique TCR beta sequences from approximately 180 million T cells. A later genetic analysis took genome-wide SNP genotypes for about three fifths of the 666 donors and used that subset as a discovery cohort. Along with the roughly 700-subject first cohort, a separate validation cohort of over a hundred different subjects was used. The study aimed to test whether cataloging public T cell receptors could reveal signatures of past pathogen exposure. An early release covering roughly 640 HLA-typed donors comprised about 290 gigabases of sequencing data and 85 million or so unique TCR sequences. To predict cytomegalovirus infection status, the study combined high-throughput TCR immunosequencing, statistical association of individual TCRs with disease status, and machine learning. The T cell repertoires of some 700 subjects were profiled by immunosequencing and related to cytomegalovirus serostatus. The genetic ancestry cluster associated with self-reported Caucasian donors included 80% to 90% of the roughly 400 genotyped donors. HLA typing covered class I and class II loci at four-digit resolution. An earlier analysis of around 540 of the donors applied high-throughput TCR beta sequencing to assess whether each TCR beta V gene segment acted as functional or pseudogenic. A few DR-DQ haplotypes were treated as single units for association and clustering because of strong linkage in the cohort. Among over 350 genotyped donors of the cohort, an average of approximately 230,000 unique TCR beta nucleotide sequences were sequenced per donor, roughly 18% of them non-productive. Every repertoire in the discovery cohort had been generated on one and the same sequencing platform. Typing coverage differed by locus: A, B, C, DRB1 and DQB1 were typed in about 620-630 donors, DQA1 in about 560, DPA1 in 600 to 610, and DPB1 in approximately 450. Donor age, sex, ethnicity and CMV serostatus were compiled alongside the repertoire data. Rather than drawing on any new phenotypic data, the later analysis identified candidate immune exposures from TCR beta sequences and the way those sequences occurred across donors. To study patterns of TCR occurrence, a later analysis re-analyzed previously published TCR beta repertoires from more than 550 donors and added high-resolution HLA genotyping.

The cohort was made up of around 720 healthy bone marrow donors. At the time of sampling, every cohort member was nominally healthy, though immune exposures that went unrecorded were likely present. The donor tested CMV seronegative and was one of the 352 seronegative cohort members. Every donor gave a peripheral blood sample, and the peripheral blood mononuclear cells from that sample were used for TCR beta sequencing. The Qiagen DNeasy Blood Extraction Kit was used to extract genomic DNA from the blood cell samples. Points the paper makes about the study in general: A later analysis found that HLA-associated TCR beta chains were more clonally expanded and had lower generation probabilities than equally common non-associated chains. CMV serostatus was the only immune exposure information available for the cohort. Over 15 rarely observed V segments, including chromosome 9 orphons, were excluded from the earlier analysis of almost 600 of the donors because counts were too low. It was suggested by the authors that the approach could potentially be generalized to other disease states and immunological phenotypes. Sequencing depth was assumed to be roughly uniform across donors in the presence/absence analyses, though that assumption may not hold. A further reported finding was that TCR beta sequences accurately predicted the HLA-A and HLA-B alleles for most subjects in the first cohort. In an earlier analysis of 587 of the donors, most TCR beta V segments were observed in productive rearrangements about 87% or about 30% of the time, broadly matching IMGT annotations. Some IMGT-functional V segments, including TRBV6-2 and TRBV6-3, could not be distinguished by the 87-base-pair reads and were therefore excluded. A later analysis found that most CMV-associated TCR beta chains appeared HLA-restricted, with HLA associations seemingly driven largely by CMV exposure. In a later genetic analysis, a missense DCLRE1C variant was associated with V-gene and J-gene trimming of TCR beta chains, and the association was replicated in an independent cohort. Only TCR beta chains were sequenced in this cohort, and the absence of alpha or paired-chain data limited detectable features. In a later analysis, several top co-occurrence clusters were reported to appear linked to parvovirus B19, influenza, CMV and Epstein-Barr virus. Because some donors lacked HLA typing at each locus, the association tests relied only on the typed subset. In a later genetic analysis, fewer N-insertions in productive TCRs were reported among donors in an Asian-associated ancestry cluster than the approximately 710-donor mean. Correlated functional status among segregating V segments might be attributable to linkage disequilibrium, but an unknown experimental factor could not be ruled out. In the study, 150 to 200 TCR beta chains were listed as associated with cytomegalovirus. The classifier was reported to diagnose cytomegalovirus status with high specificity and sensitivity in both the original cohort and the validation cohort. In a later analysis, 16,951 TCR beta sequences were associated with specific HLA alleles at a false discovery rate of 0.05. The sequencing pipeline was judged likely to have produced a cluster of highly shared sequence variants as a technical artifact. In a later analysis, TCR association rates were found to vary across HLA loci, with the most associated TCRs seen for DRB1 alleles and the fewest for HLA-C alleles. When HLA alleles, especially DR and DQ, strongly co-occurred, TCR associations were difficult to assign to individual alleles. A few of the identified cytomegalovirus-associated TCR beta chains were confirmed in vitro to be specific for cytomegalovirus antigens. While some public TCRs were present in many individuals, most TCR sequences turned up only very rarely across donors.

The germline V gene (reference sequence) gives CDR1 as MNHEY and CDR2 as SMNVEV. Measured from the cysteine to the phenylalanine, the CDR3 is 16 residues long. The retained sequence is limited to the CDR3, 48 bases, with the frame set at the first base. Library method: the immunoSEQ multiplex PCR assay. A mixture of 60 forward primers for TCR Vbeta segments and 13 reverse primers for TCR Jbeta segments was used in the multiplex PCR. The CDR3 region of rearranged TCR beta genes was amplified from genomic DNA with a multiplex PCR assay. The amplified TCR beta libraries were sequenced on the Illumina HiSeq System as 87-base-pair reads. The original methods were these. A later analysis tallied 70 million to 100 million unique TCR beta chains across the approximately 670 repertoires, and around 9.9 million of those chains were shared by two or more donors. To remove PCR and sequencing errors, raw reads were error-corrected and collapsed into unique sequences using a nearest-neighbor algorithm that merged closely related sequences. To assign V, D and J gene segments, CDR3 sequences were aligned to IMGT reference sequences. For a sequence to be retained, at least a six-nucleotide match to both a V gene segment and a J gene segment was required. A rearrangement was called productive if the CDR3 had no stop codons and remained in frame with V and J, and every other rearrangement was called non-productive. CDR3 was defined by IMGT convention, running from the second conserved V-encoded cysteine to the conserved J-encoded phenylalanine. The earlier analysis of 587 of the donors excluded sequences that lacked an unambiguous match to a single V gene segment. An earlier analysis of just under 600 of the donors called V segments functional above 56.7% productive rearrangements and segregating when the between-donor standard deviation exceeded 5%. To diagnose cytomegalovirus status from the catalog of TCR beta chain sequences, a statistical classification framework was built. V and J gene assignment, in a later analysis, came from comparing TCR nucleotide sequences with IMGT/GENE-DB human TR gene sequences. In a later analysis, CDR3 sequences and most-parsimonious VDJ recombination scenarios were assigned using the TCRdist pipeline. In a later analysis, each TCR beta chain was defined by its CDR3 amino acid sequence together with its V-gene family, and reads lacking a unique V-gene family were excluded. A later analysis removed 500 to 650 highly shared, low-generation-probability nucleotide sequences to deal with suspected cross-contamination and a sequencing artifact. In a later analysis, a clonal expansion index was calculated for each public chain from normalized within-repertoire ranks of inferred template counts. In a later analysis, generation probabilities were computed using a VDJ recombination model fitted to out-of-frame rearrangements, and the results were checked against IGoR. A later analysis scored TCR-TCR, TCR-HLA and TCR-CMV co-occurrence with hypergeometric tests, applying a repertoire-size bias correction to TCR pairs. To estimate false discovery rates, a later analysis permuted the HLA or CMV assignments 20 times. In a later analysis, co-occurring TCRs were grouped with DBSCAN, and TCRdist sequence similarity was added when clustering was performed within HLA-allele-positive subsets. Repertoires with fewer than 30,000 or more than 120,000 public chains were left out of co-occurrence clustering, as were five repertoires with anomalous nucleotide sharing. TCRdb's version of the immuneACCESS table is confined to in-frame rearrangements and falls short of the full clone set. An unresolved V gene accounts for under half of the shortfall where checked; the remainder is of unknown origin. The V and J calls and clone size come from that table; D and trimming were worked out from the DNA. Recorded for this sample are around 120,000 clones; roughly 79% of them occurred a single time. The ten largest account for around 2% of the sample.

The sequenced material came from PBMCs. Recombination linked TRBV27 to TRBJ2-5; TRBD1 lines up with 9 middle nucleotides. Gene TRBJ2-7 matches the end of the DNA better, so the J call may be wrong. The source of this sequence is a woman aged 40 to 50 in good health and CMV-seronegative. The DNA sequence is given as TGTGCCAGCAGTCCCCTGGGACAGGGCTTATCCTACGAGCAGTACTTC. Its product reads: CASSPLGQGLSYEQYF.